Sequencing of this TCR beta chain was carried out in a study of cytomegalovirus exposure and HLA in healthy donors. In the PCR, 60 Vbeta and 13 Jbeta primers were used. Some clones are missing from TCRdb's copy, which holds only in-frame ones; the method was immunoSEQ multiplex PCR. The sample holds 100,000 to 150,000 clones. Germline lookup yields CDR1 MGHRA and CDR2 YSYEKL. The CDR3 has 13 residues. Trimming took off 0 bases at V and 7 bases at J, with 10 bases between the two ends. This receptor was identified in a man aged 35 to 55 in good health and CMV-seronegative. Input material: PBMCs. J is TRBJ2-7 and V is TRBV4-1, with D tentatively TRBD2 (6 bases). The CDR3 protein is CASSQDQGGEQYF. The CDR3 DNA is TGCGCCAGCAGCCAAGACCAGGGAGGTGAGCAGTACTTC.